The 27 T cell receptor beta chains given below trace back to one sample, sequenced in a study of glioma-infiltrating T cells. Amplification of TCR alpha and beta CDR3 regions from RNA used iRepertoire nested multiplex PCR. TCRdb analysed the multiplex PCR reads with MiXCR anew, one entry per CDR3 protein. Of more than 300,000 distinct CDR3 sequences listed, roughly 41% were seen once; the top ten hold about 12%. Sequencing was done on a sample of glioma tissue, nonneoplastic brain tissue, or PBMCs (not recorded which). The receptors originated from a human donor with low-grade glioma or glioblastoma, undergoing nonglioma brain surgery, or in good health (not recorded which).

About this clonotype itself: This may stem from a read error, because a much larger clone lies one nucleotide away. The rearrangement uses TRBV20-1 and TRBJ1-4; 11 bases are shared with TRBD1. The CDR3 consists of 14 residues. Germline V gene sequence: CDR1 DFQATT, CDR2 SNEGSKA (reference sequence). CDR3 nucleotide sequence: TGCGGTGCAGGGGACAGGGGGAATAATGAAAAACTGTTTTTT. Encoded protein: CGAGDRGNNEKLFF.

Of note for this clonotype: This CDR3 fails to terminate in the conserved phenylalanine or tryptophan, so it likely reflects a read error. The gene calls are TRBV7-6 and TRBJ2-1; D is possibly TRBD2 (5 bases). V lost 0 bases and J 9 bases, leaving 18 bases between the germline ends. Looked up from germline, CDR1 is SGHVS and CDR2 is FNYEAQ. This CDR3 is 16 amino acids long. Here the CDR3 DNA reads TGTGCCAGCAGCTTAGCGGCAGGAGGTACAGCAAGTGAGCAGTTCCTC. Translated, it gives CASSLAAGGTASEQFL.

Turning to this clonotype: The junction does not match germline at one end; this may be a read error. This chain uses TRBV4-2 with TRBJ1-1, with D maybe TRBD1 (6 bases). The CDR3 is 15 residues long. Per the germline V gene, CDR1 is LGHNA and CDR2 is YNFKEQ. The CDR3 sequence: CANSQDRGRYTEAFF. CDR3 in DNA: TGTGCCAACAGCCAAGATAGGGGGAGGTACACTGAAGCTTTCTTT.

As to this clonotype: The junction does not match germline at one end; this may be a read error. The V and J genes are TRBV2 and TRBJ2-3, with D possibly called TRBD1 or TRBD2 (5 bases each). Germline V gives CDR1 SNHLY, CDR2 FYNNEI. The CDR3 is made up of 14 amino acids. The CDR3 DNA follows: TGTGCCAGCATCCCGGGACCTAGCACAGATAGGCAGTATTTT. Amino acids: CASIPGPSTDRQYF.

In regard to this clonotype: This may stem from a read error, because a much larger clone lies one nucleotide away. V gene TRBV28 combines with J gene TRBJ1-3; D remains ambiguous. The CDR3 spans 19 residues. Germline CDR1 reads MDHEN; CDR2 reads SYDVKM. The V end lost 1 base, the J end lost 0 bases, and 19 bases lay between the germline ends. CDR3 region: CASSLYGGRGDFSGNTIYF. In DNA form, the CDR3 reads TGTGCCAGCAGTTTATACGGAGGACGGGGAGATTTCTCTGGAAACACCATATATTTT.

This clonotype was detected only a few times. The V and J genes are TRBV7-6 and TRBJ2-5, with TRBD1 as a possible D gene (6 bases). Trimming removed 5 bases at V and 5 bases at J, with 18 bases between. This CDR3 spans 15 amino acids. Germline V gene data show CDR1 as SGHVS and CDR2 as FNYEAQ. The CDR3 DNA is TGTGCCAGCAGCAACAGATACAGGGTTGGGGAGACCCAGTACTTC. It translates to CASSNRYRVGETQYF. Variable domain in full (rest from reference TRBV7-6 and TRBJ2-5): GAGVSQSPRYKVTKRGQDVALRCDPISGHVSLYWYRQALGQGPEFLTYFNYEAQQDKSGLPNDRFSAERPEGSISTLTIQRTEQRDSAMYRCASSNRYRVGETQYFGPGTRLLVL.

The rearrangement links TRBV28 to TRBJ2-3; no clear D gene. The V and J ends lost 2 bases and 0 bases respectively, with 9 bases between them. The CDR3 covers 15 residues. Germline loops: CDR1 MDHEN, CDR2 SYDVKM. The CDR3 loop is CASSLIGTSTDTQYF. DNA for the CDR3: TGTGCCAGCAGTTTAATTGGTACTAGCACAGATACGCAGTATTTT.

The chain combines TRBV12-5 with TRBJ1-1; D not certain. The V end lost 5 bases, the J end lost 11 bases, and 24 bases lay between the germline ends. The CDR3 covers 15 residues. Germline assignment: CDR1 LGHNT and CDR2 FRNRAP. The CDR3 coding sequence is TGTGCTAGTGGTGTCTACCTCAGGCGCCGGAGAGAGGCTTTCTTT. Translation gives CASGVYLRRRREAFF.

The chain recombines TRBV28 with TRBJ2-3, with 7 nucleotides matching TRBD2. V was clipped by 8 bases and J by 8 bases; unmatched bases: 13. The germline V gene encodes CDR1 MDHEN and CDR2 SYDVKM. CDR3 length equals 14 residues. The CDR3 region is CASAKIAGPGTQYF. Written as DNA, the CDR3 is TGTGCCAGCGCGAAGATAGCGGGCCCGGGTACGCAGTATTTT.

Points on this clonotype: A read error may account for a junction end that differs from germline. The V and J genes are TRBV6-6 and TRBJ2-7; 9 bases agree with TRBD1. The CDR3 runs to 14 residues. Germline V gene lookup returns CDR1 MNHNY and CDR2 SVGAGI (reference sequence). CDR3 protein: CASSGTGNLPEQYF. CDR3 nucleotides: TGCGCCAGCAGTGGGACAGGGAACCTCCCAGAGCAGTACTTC.

Turning to this clonotype: A junction boundary mismatches the germline segment, possibly from a read error. The V call is TRBV6-1, the J call TRBJ2-7; D is undetermined. Germline assignment: CDR1 MNHNS and CDR2 SASEGT. This CDR3 has 11 residues. DNA of the CDR3: TGTGCCAGCAGTTCCTATTACGTGCAGTACTTC. Translating gives CASSSYYVQYF.

The CDR3 here is CASSHPTGISYNEQFF. The CDR3 DNA is TGTGCCAGCAGCCACCCGACAGGGATTTCCTACAATGAGCAGTTCTTC. The genes are TRBV5-6 and TRBJ2-1; 7 bases map to TRBD1. Germline-derived CDR1 and CDR2 are SGHDT and YYEEEE. The CDR3 spans 16 residues. V dropped 4 bases and J dropped 1; count of bases not matched to a gene: 8.

This clonotype was seen repeatedly, ten times or more. The chain joins TRBV6-2 or TRBV6-3 to TRBJ1-1; no clear D. The germline CDR1 and CDR2 sequences are MNHEY and SVGEGT. The CDR3 covers 14 residues. Trimming shortened V by 6 bases and J by 3 bases, and 14 bases separated the two germline ends. DNA for the CDR3: TGTGCCAGCAGCTCATCTGGGGTTCACACTGAAGCTTTCTTT. The encoded protein is CASSSSGVHTEAFF.

With respect to this clonotype: No conserved phenylalanine or tryptophan ends this CDR3, so it is likely a read error. This chain joins TRBV4-1 and TRBJ2-1; 11 bases line up with TRBD2. Germline CDR1 reads MGHRA; CDR2 reads YSYEKL. The V and J ends lost 4 bases and 2 bases, in that order; junction bases with no gene match: 4. The CDR3 length is 16 residues. The CDR3, as DNA: TGCGCCAGCAGCCTACTAGCGGGAGATCCCTACAATGAGCAGTTCCTC. Protein product: CASSLLAGDPYNEQFL.

This clonotype was seen ten or more times. This chain joins TRBV27 and TRBJ2-3, with 9 nucleotides matching TRBD2. After removal of 4 bases from V and 1 base from J, the junction contained 3 bases not matched to a gene. The CDR3 extends over 15 amino acids. The germline V gene has CDR1 MNHEY and CDR2 SMNVEV (reference sequence). As DNA, the CDR3 is TGTGCCAGCAGTTGGGAGCGGGAGGGCACAGATACGCAGTATTTT. Translated: CASSWEREGTDTQYF.

The count of this clonotype is one. At one end, the junction sequence differs from germline, possibly due to a read error. This rearrangement joins TRBV4-1 to TRBJ2-1; D is unclear. In germline, CDR1 is MGHRA, CDR2 YSYEKL. The CDR3 has 16 amino acids. This CDR3 is CASSQERIYSYSEQFF. CDR3 sequence (DNA): TGCGCCAGCAGCCAAGAACGAATTTACTCCTACAGTGAGCAGTTCTTC.

This clonotype came up a few times. The V call is TRBV25-1, the J call TRBJ2-5, with D possibly matching TRBD1 (6 bases). Germline V gene data show CDR1 as MGHDK and CDR2 as SYGVNS. Deletions cut 4 bases from V and 5 bases from J, with 20 bases between. The CDR3 runs to 16 residues. DNA of the CDR3: TGTGCCAGCAGTGTGGGGGCGCGCTTTTTGTCTGAGACCCAGTACTTC. Its translation is CASSVGARFLSETQYF.

This clonotype was seen only once. The gene calls are TRBV4-2 and TRBJ2-1, with D tentatively TRBD1 (6 bases). Trimming removed 1 base at V and 6 bases at J, with 19 bases between. The CDR3 is made up of 17 amino acids. Looked up from germline, CDR1 is LGHNA and CDR2 is YNFKEQ. The CDR3 coding sequence is TGTGCCAGCAGCCAAGTCTCCGGGCACAGGGCATTCAATGAGCAGTTCTTC. It translates to CASSQVSGHRAFNEQFF.

This clonotype has just a few counts. The chain couples TRBV11-2 to TRBJ1-2; D is possibly TRBD1 (5 bases). This CDR3 is built from 13 residues. Trimming removed 5 bases at V and 8 bases at J, with 15 bases between. Germline V gene sequence: CDR1 SGHAT, CDR2 FQNNGV. The CDR3 reads CASSRGRSIGYTF. The DNA for the CDR3 is TGTGCCAGCAGCCGGGGACGGTCGATCGGCTACACCTTC.

CDR3 sequence: CARSPGTSGPFTGELFF. CDR3 in DNA: TGTGCCAGAAGTCCCGGGACTAGCGGGCCCTTCACCGGGGAGCTGTTTTTT. The chain recombines TRBV27 with TRBJ2-2; 12 bases align to TRBD2. The ends lost 9 bases at V and 4 bases at J; junction bases unmatched: 12. The CDR3 is made up of 17 amino acids. CDR1 and CDR2 (germline): MNHEY, SMNVEV (reference sequence).

This clonotype has just a few counts. The J gene is TRBJ2-3, the V gene TRBV7-2; TRBD2 aligns across 10 bases. The CDR3 totals 18 residues. Per germline, CDR1 SGHTA and CDR2 FQGNSA. The V segment lost 1 base and the J segment 5 bases; nucleotides outside the gene matches: 12. In DNA, the CDR3 is TGTGCCAGCAGCTTAGGACCGAGCGGGAGGGCCATGGAAGATACGCAGTATTTT. As protein: CASSLGPSGRAMEDTQYF.

On this clonotype itself: Just one base apart from a much larger clone, this may be a read error. The chain carries TRBV20-1 and TRBJ2-3; no definite D call. V was shortened by 3 bases and J by 5 bases, with 9 bases between the two germline ends. The CDR3 extends over 12 amino acids. Germline V gives CDR1 DFQATT, CDR2 SNEGSKA (reference sequence). The CDR3 protein is CSASDDQDTQYF. The CDR3 DNA is TGCAGTGCTAGTGATGACCAAGATACGCAGTATTTT.

The chain recombines TRBV20-1 with TRBJ1-2; D perhaps matches TRBD1 (5 bases). This CDR3 region has 15 residues. The germline V gene encodes CDR1 DFQATT and CDR2 SNEGSKA (reference sequence). The V gene lost 3 bases and the J gene lost 4 bases, with 18 bases spanning the gap. CDR3 sequence reads: CSASPTDLSPYGYTF. The CDR3 nucleotides read TGCAGTGCTAGTCCGACAGATCTGAGTCCCTATGGCTACACCTTC.

To note about this clonotype: One end of the junction does not line up with germline, which may come from a read error. The rearrangement links TRBV20-1 to TRBJ1-1, with TRBD1 matching 7 bases. This CDR3 is built from 13 residues. Germline assignment: CDR1 DFQATT and CDR2 SNEGSKA (reference sequence). The CDR3 DNA reads as TGCAGTGCTAGGGACAGGACAAACAGTGAAGCTTTCTTT. Translation: CSARDRTNSEAFF.

This clonotype appeared many times. V gene TRBV6-1 combines with J gene TRBJ2-7; 10 bases match TRBD2. The germline gives CDR1 MNHNS, CDR2 SASEGT. With 5 bases clipped from V and 1 base from J, the junction kept 8 bases outside the gene matches. The CDR3 consists of 16 residues. DNA for the CDR3: TGTGCCAGCAGTAGCCGACTAGCGGGTACTTCCTACGAGCAGTACTTC. This gives the protein CASSSRLAGTSYEQYF.

The table lists this clonotype with many counts. The gene calls are TRBV6-1 and TRBJ2-3; 8 nucleotides align to TRBD1. This CDR3 spans 15 amino acids. Trimming removed 8 bases from V and 7 bases from J; junction bases left unmatched: 14. In germline, CDR1 is MNHNS, CDR2 SASEGT. CDR3 nucleotides: TGTGCCAGCGGGAGAGGACAGGGACGCACGTATACGCAGTATTTT. Its translation: CASGRGQGRTYTQYF.

Concerning this clonotype itself: This may be a read error, as it is one base from a much larger clone. This chain links TRBV6-2 or TRBV6-3 with TRBJ2-1; D unresolved. This CDR3 comprises 16 residues. The germline CDR1 and CDR2 sequences are MNHEY and SVGEGT. The V gene lost 6 bases and the J gene lost 3 bases, with 18 bases spanning the gap. The CDR3 sequence is CASRHLNGPNYNEQFF. The DNA for the CDR3 is TGTGCCAGCAGGCACCTTAACGGGCCGAACTACAATGAGCAGTTCTTC.